This T cell receptor beta chain was sequenced for a study of T cell responses to AZD1222 COVID-19 vaccine. The study, taken as a whole, reports: Sampling captured repertoires only after the peak T cell response. Females outnumbered males among donors, who were mostly white British; clonal diversity was possibly underestimated.

The data were produced by immunoSEQ multiplex PCR, yet TCRdb's version contains in-frame clones alone and is incomplete. The table includes over 130,000 clones, around nine tenths detected once. Worth noting for this clone: The target antigen is unknown.

V gave up 1 base and J gave up 0 bases, with 7 bases separating them. Germline V gene sequence: CDR1 SGHTA, CDR2 FQGNSA. The CDR3 contains 15 residues. The genes are TRBV7-2 and TRBJ1-5; D call uncertain. This specimen was peripheral blood, taken on day 0 of AZD1222 vaccination. The TCR originated in an adult in good health. The CDR3 reads CASSLDPYSNQPQHF. DNA for the CDR3: TGTGCCAGCAGCTTAGACCCTTATAGCAATCAGCCCCAGCATTTT. The variable domain in full, with the rest retrieved from reference TRBV7-2 and TRBJ1-5, is GAGVSQSPSNKVTEKGKDVELRCDPISGHTALYWYRQSLGQGLEFLIYFQGNSAPDKSGLPSDRFSAERTGGSVSTLTIQRTQQEDSAVYLCASSLDPYSNQPQHFGDGTRLSIL.